This TCR beta chain came from a study of blood T cell repertoires in COVID-19. At the level of the study: There were acute and convalescent COVID-19 samples, and they came from the United States, Italy and Spain. Sources were T cells, B-cell-depleted T cells, or PBMCs; the material itself was cDNA or gDNA.

In the original workflow: Amplification with reference gene primers provided the estimates of nucleated cell counts. TCRdb's table, derived via immunoSEQ multiplex PCR, lists solely in-frame clones and lacks some. That table furnishes V, J and clone size, whereas the DNA furnished D and trimming. This table holds roughly 100,000 clones, around 90% found once. The V gene end was trimmed by 5 bases and the J gene end by 6 bases; junction bases not matched to a gene: 20. From germline, CDR1 is SGHTA and CDR2 FQGNSA. The CDR3 sequence is 19 residues long. The chain employs TRBV7-2 and TRBJ2-3; 10 bases agree with TRBD2. The source material was peripheral blood. The source is a woman of 80 years or more with active COVID-19. The CDR3 protein is CASSHRGIRASGRRDTQYF. For the CDR3, the DNA is TGTGCCAGCAGCCATAGGGGGATCCGGGCTAGCGGGAGAAGGGATACGCAGTATTTT.